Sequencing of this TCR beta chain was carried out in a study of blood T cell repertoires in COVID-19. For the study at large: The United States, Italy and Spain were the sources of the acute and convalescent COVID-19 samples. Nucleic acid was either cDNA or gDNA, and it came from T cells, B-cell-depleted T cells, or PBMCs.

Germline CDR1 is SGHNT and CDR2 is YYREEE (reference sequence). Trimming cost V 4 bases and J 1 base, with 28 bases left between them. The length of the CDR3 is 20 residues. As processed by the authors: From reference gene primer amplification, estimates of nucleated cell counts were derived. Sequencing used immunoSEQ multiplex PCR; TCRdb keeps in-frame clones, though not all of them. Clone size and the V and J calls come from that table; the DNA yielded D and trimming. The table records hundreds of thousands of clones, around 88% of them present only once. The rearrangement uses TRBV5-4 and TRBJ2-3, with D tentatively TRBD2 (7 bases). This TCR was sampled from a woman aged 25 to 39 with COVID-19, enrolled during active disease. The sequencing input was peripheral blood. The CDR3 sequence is CASSPMGHSGKWRRTDTQYF. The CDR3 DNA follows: TGTGCCAGCAGCCCCATGGGACACAGCGGGAAGTGGAGACGCACAGATACGCAGTATTTT.